The TCR beta chain under discussion was sequenced for a study of CD8 T cells in Susac syndrome. This CDR3 comprises 17 residues. Germline V gene lookup returns CDR1 SGDLS and CDR2 YYNGEE. J gave up 4 bases and V 4 bases, and 8 bases lay outside the gene matches. From blood CD8+ and CD4+ T cells, TCR beta sequences were generated. The multiple sclerosis control group was made up of treatment-naive patients with stable or active relapsing-remitting disease. Negative magnetic isolation gave CD8+ and CD4+ cells; FACS enriched CD8+ TEMRA. Random-hexamer reverse transcription was applied to roughly 0.5 to 1 ug RNA. Across 54 Vbeta and 13 Jbeta, TCR beta CDR3 was amplified with immunoSEQ multiplex PCR. TCRdb used MiXCR to reprocess the immunoSEQ multiplex PCR reads, holding one entry per CDR3 protein. The data hold 400,000 to 550,000 distinct CDR3 sequences, with 85% to 90% observed a single time.

The specimen sequenced was CD8+ T cells from PBMCs. V and J are TRBV9 and TRBJ2-1; 13 bases line up with TRBD2. This clonotype was sampled from a human donor with multiple sclerosis. CDR3 loop: CASSSHGTSGNYNEQFF. The CDR3 nucleotides are TGTGCCAGCAGCTCTCACGGGACTAGCGGGAATTACAATGAGCAGTTCTTC.